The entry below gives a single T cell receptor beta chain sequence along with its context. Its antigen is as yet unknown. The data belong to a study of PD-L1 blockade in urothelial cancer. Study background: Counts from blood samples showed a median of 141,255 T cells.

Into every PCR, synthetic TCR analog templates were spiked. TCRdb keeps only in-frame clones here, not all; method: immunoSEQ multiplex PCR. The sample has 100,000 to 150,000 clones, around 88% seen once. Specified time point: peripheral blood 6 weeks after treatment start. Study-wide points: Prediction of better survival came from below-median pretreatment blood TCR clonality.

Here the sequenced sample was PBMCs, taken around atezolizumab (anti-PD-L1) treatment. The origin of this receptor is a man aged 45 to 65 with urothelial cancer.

The CDR3 bases are TGTGCCAGCTCACCGCTTGCGGGATATGGCGAGCAGTACTTC. Translated, it gives CASSPLAGYGEQYF. This rearrangement joins TRBV18 to TRBJ2-7, with D tentatively TRBD2 (6 bases). Between the trimmed V and J ends, which lost 3 bases and 6 bases, there was a span of 15 bases. The CDR3 runs 14 residues. Germline V lookup: CDR1 KGHSH, CDR2 LQKENI.